This T cell receptor (beta chain) came from a study of beta chain features in type 1 diabetes. The whole isolated RNA underwent reverse transcription, so sequencing captured expressed TCRB transcripts. The data were produced by immunoSEQ multiplex PCR, yet TCRdb's version contains in-frame clones alone and is incomplete. The sample lists around 300,000 clones; approximately 10% were seen once. This CDR3 comprises 16 residues. Germline V gene data show CDR1 as SGHVS and CDR2 as FQNEAQ. V was trimmed by 5 bases and J by 0 bases, leaving 14 bases between them. Sequencing used naive CD4+ T cells from blood. This receptor was obtained from a woman in her twenties or thirties in good health. The chain is built from TRBV7-8 and TRBJ2-1; D possibly corresponds to TRBD1 (7 bases). CDR3 nucleotides: TGTGCCAGCAGCCCAGGGGGGACCGCCTCCTACAATGAGCAGTTCTTC. Translated, it gives CASSPGGTASYNEQFF.